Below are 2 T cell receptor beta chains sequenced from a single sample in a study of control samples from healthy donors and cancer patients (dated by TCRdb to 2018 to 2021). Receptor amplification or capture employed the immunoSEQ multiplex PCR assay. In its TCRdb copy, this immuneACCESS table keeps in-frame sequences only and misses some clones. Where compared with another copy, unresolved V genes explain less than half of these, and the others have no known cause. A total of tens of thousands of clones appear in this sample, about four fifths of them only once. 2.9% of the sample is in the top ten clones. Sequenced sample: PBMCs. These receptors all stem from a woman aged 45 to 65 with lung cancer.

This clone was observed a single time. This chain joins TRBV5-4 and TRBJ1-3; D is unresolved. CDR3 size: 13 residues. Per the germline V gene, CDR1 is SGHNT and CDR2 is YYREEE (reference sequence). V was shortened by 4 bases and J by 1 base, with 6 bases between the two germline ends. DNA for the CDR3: TGTGCCAGCAGCCTGGAATCTGGAAACACCATATATTTT. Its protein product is CASSLESGNTIYF.

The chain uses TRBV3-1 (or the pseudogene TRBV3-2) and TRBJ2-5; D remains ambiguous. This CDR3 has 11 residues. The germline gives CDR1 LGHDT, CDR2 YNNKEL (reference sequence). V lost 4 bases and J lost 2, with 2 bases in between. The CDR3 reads CASSRQETQYF. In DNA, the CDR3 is TGTGCCAGCAGCCGTCAAGAGACCCAGTACTTC.